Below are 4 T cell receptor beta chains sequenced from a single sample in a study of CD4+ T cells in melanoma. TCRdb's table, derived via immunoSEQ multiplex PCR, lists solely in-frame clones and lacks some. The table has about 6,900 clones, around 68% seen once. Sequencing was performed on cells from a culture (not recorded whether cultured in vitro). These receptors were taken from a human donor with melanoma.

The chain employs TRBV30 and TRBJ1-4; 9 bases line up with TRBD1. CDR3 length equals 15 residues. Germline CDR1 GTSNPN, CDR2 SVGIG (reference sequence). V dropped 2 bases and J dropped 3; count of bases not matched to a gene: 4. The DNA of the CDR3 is TGTGCCTGGAGTCGGACAGGGGCCGCTAATGAAAAACTGTTTTTT. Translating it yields CAWSRTGAANEKLFF.

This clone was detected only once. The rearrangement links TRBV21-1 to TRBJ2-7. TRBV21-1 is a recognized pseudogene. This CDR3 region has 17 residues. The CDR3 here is CASSKQKGAFSSYEQYF. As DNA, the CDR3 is TGTGCCAGCAGCAAACAGAAGGGCGCCTTTAGCTCCTACGAGCAGTACTTC.

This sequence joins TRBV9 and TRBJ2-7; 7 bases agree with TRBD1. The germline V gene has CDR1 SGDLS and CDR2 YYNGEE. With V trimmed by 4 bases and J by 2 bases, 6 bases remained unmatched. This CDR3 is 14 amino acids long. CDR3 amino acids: CASSPWDSTYEQYF. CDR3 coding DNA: TGTGCCAGCAGCCCGTGGGACAGTACCTACGAGCAGTACTTC.

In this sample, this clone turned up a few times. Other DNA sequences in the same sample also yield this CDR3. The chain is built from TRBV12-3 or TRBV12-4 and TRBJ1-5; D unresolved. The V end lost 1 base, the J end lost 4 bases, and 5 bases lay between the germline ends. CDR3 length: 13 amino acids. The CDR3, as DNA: TGTGCCAGCAGTTTAGGTTGGAATCAGCCCCAGCATTTT. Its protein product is CASSLGWNQPQHF.